These 31 T cell receptor beta chains were sequenced from one sample in a study of T cells in Graves' hyperthyroidism and ophthalmopathy. RNA transcripts provided the source from which TCR beta CDR3 regions were amplified. The HTBI primer set drove a first-round RT-PCR of the TCR CDR3. TCRdb reprocessed the multiplex PCR reads with MiXCR, giving one entry per CDR3 protein. This table holds around 390,000 distinct CDR3 sequences, roughly 15% found once. Sequenced material: blood. These receptors were taken from a woman between 25 and 40 years old with Graves' ophthalmopathy.

The table lists this clonotype with many counts. This chain uses TRBV6-1 with TRBJ2-2; 7 bases line up with TRBD1. CDR3 length: 13 residues. The junction had 4 bases not matched to a gene; V was cut back by 5 bases and J by 7 bases. Germline assignment: CDR1 MNHNS and CDR2 SASEGT. Here the CDR3 reads CASSSQGIGELFF. The CDR3 DNA sequence: TGTGCCAGCAGTTCACAGGGGATCGGGGAGCTGTTTTTT.

This clonotype was detected ten times or more. J is TRBJ2-1 and V is TRBV2; D unclear. V lost 6 bases and J 10 bases, leaving 7 bases between the germline ends. The CDR3 is made up of 10 amino acids. The germline gives CDR1 SNHLY, CDR2 FYNNEI. CDR3 loop: CASSGLEQFF. The CDR3 DNA reads as TGTGCCAGCAGCGGCTTAGAGCAGTTCTTC.

This clonotype showed up many times. The rearrangement joins TRBV19 to TRBJ1-5, with TRBD1 identical over 7 bases. This CDR3 contains 12 residues. Germline assignment: CDR1 LNHDA and CDR2 SQIVND (reference sequence). Germline trimming cut 11 bases from V and 3 bases from J; bases unmatched to any gene: 4. The CDR3 protein is CAGDRDNQPQHF. The DNA for the CDR3 is TGTGCCGGTGACAGGGACAATCAGCCCCAGCATTTT.

This clonotype turned up a few times. This sequence joins TRBV7-8 and TRBJ1-5; a weak D match, TRBD1 (5 bases). The germline V gene has CDR1 SGHVS and CDR2 FQNEAQ. The CDR3 length is 18 residues. Trimming took off 5 bases at V and 0 bases at J, with 20 bases between the two ends. CDR3 in amino acids: CASSPHLQGEYSNQPQHF. The CDR3 nucleotides are TGTGCCAGCAGCCCCCATCTACAAGGGGAATATAGCAATCAGCCCCAGCATTTT. Complete variable domain (other parts from reference TRBV7-8 and TRBJ1-5): GAGVSQSPRYKVAKRGQDVALRCDPISGHVSLFWYQQALGQGPEFLTYFQNEAQLDKSGLPSDRFFAERPEGSVSTLKIQRTQQEDSAVYLCASSPHLQGEYSNQPQHFGDGTRLSIL.

This clonotype was detected ten times or more. CDR3 bases: TGTGCCAGCAGCTTGGTTTGGGGGGACACTGAAGCTTTCTTT. Protein: CASSLVWGDTEAFF. The gene calls are TRBV5-5 and TRBJ1-1, with D perhaps TRBD1 (5 bases). Trimming left V 0 bases short and J 3 bases short, with 9 bases between. The CDR3 runs to 14 residues. Germline V lookup: CDR1 SGHKS, CDR2 YYEKEE (reference sequence).

The sample holds many counts of this clonotype. V and J are TRBV12-3 or TRBV12-4 and TRBJ1-2; D remains ambiguous. V gave up 1 base and J gave up 8 bases, with 8 bases separating them. The CDR3 sequence is 12 residues long. As DNA, the CDR3 is TGTGCCAGCAGTTTAGTGGGAGAAGGCTACACCTTC. It codes for CASSLVGEGYTF.

This clonotype was seen ten or more times. The chain is built from TRBV7-2 and TRBJ2-3, with a weak D call TRBD1 (5 bases). The V and J ends lost 5 bases and 5 bases respectively, with 8 bases between them. Germline assignment: CDR1 SGHTA and CDR2 FQGNSA. The CDR3 has 12 amino acids. For the CDR3, the DNA is TGTGCCAGCAGCCCCCAGGGAGATACGCAGTATTTT. Translation gives CASSPQGDTQYF.

This clonotype came up a few times. The chain joins TRBV20-1 to TRBJ2-3; 9 bases align to TRBD2. V gave up 3 bases and J gave up 1 base; unmatched junction bases: 5. The CDR3 is made up of 15 amino acids. Germline V lookup: CDR1 DFQATT, CDR2 SNEGSKA (reference sequence). The CDR3 sequence is CSASFGGGGTDTQYF. The CDR3 DNA sequence: TGCAGTGCTAGTTTCGGCGGGGGGGGCACAGATACGCAGTATTTT.

A word on this clonotype: The junction and the germline gene differ at one end; a read error may be behind it. The V and J genes are TRBV30 and TRBJ2-1; possibly TRBD2 for D (6 bases). Germline CDR1 is GTSNPN and CDR2 is SVGIG (reference sequence). The CDR3 runs 14 residues. CDR3 region: CAGRPRTLLNEQFF. The CDR3 DNA sequence: TGTGCCGGGAGGCCCCGGACCCTTCTCAATGAGCAGTTCTTC.

Many counts were recorded for this clonotype. CDR3 residues: CASRTGGNYGYTF. For the CDR3, the DNA is TGCGCCAGCAGAACAGGGGGAAACTATGGCTACACCTTC. The chain links TRBV5-1 to TRBJ1-2; 8 bases agree with TRBD1. The CDR3 sequence is 13 residues long. Germline V gene sequence: CDR1 SGHRS, CDR2 YFSETQ. V dropped 5 bases and J dropped 2; count of bases not matched to a gene: 2. Looking up the rest from reference TRBV5-1 and TRBJ1-2 gives the full variable domain: KAGVTQTPRYLIKTRGQQVTLSCSPISGHRSVSWYQQTPGQGLQFLFEYFSETQRNKGNFPGRFSGRQFSNSRSEMNVSTLELGDSALYLCASRTGGNYGYTFGSGTRLTVV.

This clonotype was seen at least ten times. The chain carries TRBV28 and TRBJ2-7; D is uncertain. Germline CDR1 and CDR2: MDHEN and SYDVKM. The CDR3 runs 12 residues. Trimming took 3 bases from V and 4 from J, leaving 7 bases between them. The CDR3 region has the DNA TGTGCCAGCAGTTTGCCCACGTACGAGCAGTACTTC. Protein: CASSLPTYEQYF.

This clonotype was seen only a few times. One base away lies a much larger clone, so this may be a sequencing read error. This sequence joins TRBV7-2 and TRBJ1-5, with D tentatively TRBD1 (5 bases). V gave up 1 base and J gave up 3 bases, with 13 bases separating them. Looked up from germline, CDR1 is SGHTA and CDR2 is FQGNSA. This CDR3 has 16 residues. The CDR3 loop reads CASSLVGAGTNQPQHF. Here the CDR3 DNA reads TGTGCCAGCAGCTTAGTCGGGGCAGGGACCAATCAGCCCCAGCATTTT. The full variable domain, with the rest looked up from reference TRBV7-2 and TRBJ1-5, is GAGVSQSPSNKVTEKGKDVELRCDPISGHTALYWYRQSLGQGLEFLIYFQGNSAPDKSGLPSDRFSAERTGGSVSTLTIQRTQQEDSAVYLCASSLVGAGTNQPQHFGDGTRLSIL.

This clonotype has a handful of counts. The chain links TRBV10-3 to TRBJ1-5, with unresolved D. The CDR3 is made up of 14 amino acids. The V end lost 0 bases, the J end lost 6 bases, and 9 bases lay between the germline ends. Germline values: CDR1 ENHRY, CDR2 SYGVKD. The CDR3 DNA reads as TGTGCCATCAGTGAGTCTCAGGTATTTCAGCCCCAGCATTTT. Translating it yields CAISESQVFQPQHF.

On this clonotype itself: A much larger clone is a single base away; this may be a read error. The chain recombines TRBV7-9 with TRBJ2-1; D ambiguous. With 6 bases removed from V and 7 bases from J, the gap between germline ends came to 13 bases. Germline CDR1 and CDR2: SEHNR and FQNEAQ (reference sequence). The CDR3 sequence is 13 residues long. The CDR3, as DNA: TGTGCCAGCAGTCCACAATTGGGGAATGAGCAGTTCTTC. Translated, it gives CASSPQLGNEQFF.

This clonotype occurred a few times. Given a much more abundant clone one base away, this may be a read error. The J gene is TRBJ2-1, the V gene TRBV12-3 or TRBV12-4; 8 bases match TRBD1. V trimming: 5 bases; J trimming: 4 bases; junction bases outside the gene matches: 10. The CDR3 consists of 16 residues. The CDR3 reads CASSVGQGAKYNEQFF. Here the CDR3 DNA reads TGTGCCAGCAGTGTAGGGCAGGGGGCAAAATACAATGAGCAGTTCTTC.

This clonotype was detected a few times. This rearrangement joins TRBV4-1 to TRBJ2-3; D call uncertain. Germline CDR1 reads MGHRA; CDR2 reads YSYEKL. This CDR3 spans 17 amino acids. Trimming shortened V by 1 base and J by 0 bases, and 14 bases separated the two germline ends. CDR3 coding DNA: TGCGCCAGCAGCCAAGTGCACGGGTATTCTAGCACAGATACGCAGTATTTT. Its protein is CASSQVHGYSSTDTQYF.

The rearrangement uses TRBV6-1 and TRBJ2-7; TRBD1 might be the D (6 bases). Trimming took off 1 base at V and 6 bases at J, with 16 bases between the two ends. The CDR3 is 15 residues long. Germline V gene sequence: CDR1 MNHNS, CDR2 SASEGT. CDR3 in DNA: TGTGCCAGCAGTGAAGAGCAGGGGACGTTACTCGAGCAGTACTTC. Translating it yields CASSEEQGTLLEQYF.

The table lists this clonotype with many counts. CDR3 region: CAWDRGLNEKLFF. Here the CDR3 DNA reads TGTGCCTGGGACAGGGGACTTAATGAAAAACTGTTTTTT. The genes are TRBV30 and TRBJ1-4; 8 bases are a match to TRBD1. Germline trimming cut 5 bases from V and 4 bases from J; bases unmatched to any gene: 3. The CDR3 contains 13 residues. CDR1 is GTSNPN, CDR2 SVGIG, per germline (reference sequence).

In this sample, this clonotype turned up many times. The chain uses TRBV18 and TRBJ1-5; possible D gene TRBD1, 5 bases. Germline V CDR1 and CDR2: KGHSH, LQKENI. V lost 3 bases and J lost 2, with 11 bases in between. CDR3 size: 15 residues. The CDR3: CASSPVGEGNQPQHF. The CDR3 DNA is TGTGCCAGCTCACCGGTAGGGGAAGGCAATCAGCCCCAGCATTTT. Based on the CDR3 plus reference TRBV18 and TRBJ1-5, the full variable domain is NAGVMQNPRHLVRRRGQEARLRCSPMKGHSHVYWYRQLPEEGLKFMVYLQKENIIDESGMPKERFSAEFPKEGPSILRIQQVVRGDSAAYFCASSPVGEGNQPQHFGDGTRLSIL.

In this sample, this clonotype turned up a few times. A clone one base away is much larger, so this may be a read error. The V call is TRBV18, the J call TRBJ2-1, with no clear D. V lost 4 bases and J lost 6, with 10 bases in between. CDR1 is KGHSH and CDR2 is LQKENI in the germline V gene. The CDR3 extends over 13 amino acids. CDR3 sequence reads: CASSLDQGNEQFF. The CDR3 coding sequence is TGTGCCAGCTCACTCGACCAAGGCAATGAGCAGTTCTTC.

In this sample, this clonotype turned up many times. This chain connects TRBV2 to TRBJ2-3; D gene uncertain. There are 15 residues in the CDR3. Germline V CDR1 and CDR2: SNHLY, FYNNEI. Trimming left V 6 bases short and J 4 bases short, with 17 bases between. The CDR3 coding sequence is TGTGCCAGCAGGTTCCGGCCATTCCTGCCAGATACGCAGTATTTT. Its translation is CASRFRPFLPDTQYF.

This clonotype was counted a few times. The J gene is TRBJ2-1, the V gene TRBV12-3 or TRBV12-4; TRBD1 agrees at 8 bases. CDR3 length equals 14 residues. J lost 7 bases, V lost 5 bases, and 7 bases had no gene match. The CDR3 region is CASSTQGAQNEQFF. The CDR3, as DNA: TGTGCCAGCAGTACCCAGGGGGCGCAGAATGAGCAGTTCTTC.

This clonotype has at least ten counts. The V and J genes are TRBV28 and TRBJ2-1; D perhaps matches TRBD1 (5 bases). Germline CDR1 reads MDHEN; CDR2 reads SYDVKM. The V and J ends lost 5 bases and 8 bases respectively, with 16 bases between them. There are 14 residues in the CDR3. The DNA of the CDR3 is TGTGCCAGCAGTATCGAAGGCAGGGTACATGAGCAGTTCTTC. Translation gives CASSIEGRVHEQFF.

Ten or more counts support this clonotype. The rearrangement links TRBV28 to TRBJ2-7; D is perhaps TRBD2 (6 bases). Trimming took 2 bases from V and 5 from J, leaving 19 bases between them. The CDR3 loop spans 16 amino acids. The germline gives CDR1 MDHEN, CDR2 SYDVKM. For the CDR3, the DNA is TGTGCCAGCAGTTTAGCCGAAGCGGGTGCCTTACACGAGCAGTACTTC. Protein: CASSLAEAGALHEQYF. Full variable domain (remainder filled in from reference TRBV28 and TRBJ2-7): DVKVTQSSRYLVKRTGEKVFLECVQDMDHENMFWYRQDPGLGLRLIYFSYDVKMKEKGDIPEGYSVSREKKERFSLILESASTNQTSMYLCASSLAEAGALHEQYFGPGTRLTVT.

This clonotype was observed many times. The V and J genes are TRBV6-6 and TRBJ2-7, with D possibly matching TRBD1 (6 bases). The V end lost 0 bases, the J end lost 7 bases, and 13 bases lay between the germline ends. Germline assignment: CDR1 MNHNY and CDR2 SVGAGI (reference sequence). The CDR3 contains 14 residues. For the CDR3, the DNA is TGTGCCAGCAGTTACTCCCGACAGGATCGGGAGCAGTACTTC. Amino acid sequence: CASSYSRQDREQYF.

V usage is TRBV9 and J usage is TRBJ2-3; possible D gene TRBD2, 6 bases. The CDR3 spans 16 residues. Deletions cut 0 bases from V and 2 bases from J, with 13 bases between. Germline CDR1 SGDLS, CDR2 YYNGEE. The CDR3 DNA reads as TGTGCCAGCAGCGTAGCTGCGGGGCTGGTCACAGATACGCAGTATTTT. Its protein product is CASSVAAGLVTDTQYF.

This chain links TRBV5-4 with TRBJ2-7; the match to TRBD1 covers 8 bases. Germline CDR1 and CDR2: SGHNT and YYREEE (reference sequence). CDR3 length: 15 residues. V was clipped by 4 bases and J by 7 bases; unmatched bases: 13. The CDR3 region is CASSLGTGAREEQYF. CDR3 in DNA: TGTGCCAGCAGCCTGGGGACAGGAGCCCGGGAGGAGCAGTACTTC.

Only one count was recorded for this clonotype. One end of the junction fails to match germline, which may point to a read error. The chain carries TRBV12-3 or TRBV12-4 and TRBJ2-1; TRBD2 matches 7 bases. This CDR3 contains 17 residues. The CDR3 DNA is TGTGCCGGCAGTTTAACCTCGGGAGGCCCCGGTTACGATGAGCAGTTCTTC. It codes for CAGSLTSGGPGYDEQFF.

This clonotype was observed a handful of times. A much larger clone sits a single nucleotide away, making a read error possible. This sequence joins TRBV28 and TRBJ2-7; 7 bases line up with TRBD2. The germline V gene has CDR1 MDHEN and CDR2 SYDVKM. The CDR3 consists of 13 residues. The CDR3, as DNA: TGTGCCAGCAGTGACCGACTAGCCTACAAGCAGTACTTC. Amino acids: CASSDRLAYKQYF. The full variable domain, completed using reference TRBV28 and TRBJ2-7, is DVKVTQSSRYLVKRTGEKVFLECVQDMDHENMFWYRQDPGLGLRLIYFSYDVKMKEKGDIPEGYSVSREKKERFSLILESASTNQTSMYLCASSDRLAYKQYFGPGTRLTVT.

This clonotype was detected many times. V and J are TRBV12-3 or TRBV12-4 and TRBJ1-1; unclear D gene. The V and J ends lost 7 bases and 6 bases respectively, with 12 bases between them. CDR3 length: 12 residues. CDR3 bases: TGTGCCAGCAAAATATACGGGTCTGAAGCTTTCTTT. It codes for CASKIYGSEAFF.

This clonotype appeared many times. The J gene is TRBJ1-2, the V gene TRBV7-9; D gene unclear. The V end was cut by 5 bases, the J end by 4 bases, with 11 bases between. Per the germline V gene, CDR1 is SEHNR and CDR2 is FQNEAQ (reference sequence). This CDR3 comprises 13 residues. CDR3 DNA sequence: TGTGCCAGCAGCCCTACAGCCCCCTATGGCTACACCTTC. It encodes CASSPTAPYGYTF.